The clone carrying this T cell receptor beta chain was seen a single time. As yet, its antigen is unknown. Trimming shortened V by 5 bases and J by 0 bases, and 15 bases separated the two germline ends. Germline V gene lookup returns CDR1 DFQATT and CDR2 SNEGSKA (reference sequence). This CDR3 comprises 15 residues. Investigators profiled TCR beta VDJ and CDR3 from genomic DNA template. TCRdb analysed the reads with MiXCR anew, one entry per CDR3 protein. The table lists 150,000 to 200,000 distinct CDR3 sequences, about three fifths of them singletons. This specimen belongs to a study of CD8+CD57+ T cells in acquired aplastic anemia. Study-wide context: The mean DNA yield obtained from sorted CD4+ and CD8+ cells came to approximately 3.2 ug.

Whole-study results and caveats: Under 35 was the count of CD8+ CDR3 sequences that patients shared with controls. CD8+ Simpson's diversity in patients was not significantly different from that in controls.

This TCR was recovered from a human donor with severe aplastic anemia or a healthy control (not recorded which). This chain links TRBV20-1 with TRBJ2-3; D is ambiguous. The sample was sorted CD4+, CD8+, or CD8+CD57+ T cells (not recorded which) from PBMCs. The CDR3 coding sequence is TGCAGTGCTCTCACCCCAGAGATTAGCACAGATACGCAGTATTTT. Encoded protein: CSALTPEISTDTQYF.